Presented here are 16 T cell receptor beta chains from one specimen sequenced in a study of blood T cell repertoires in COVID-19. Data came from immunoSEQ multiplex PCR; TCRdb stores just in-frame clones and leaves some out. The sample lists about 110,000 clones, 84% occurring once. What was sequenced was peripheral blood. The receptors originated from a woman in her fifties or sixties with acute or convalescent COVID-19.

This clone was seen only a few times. CDR3 sequence reads: CASGLVQVPNYGYTF. CDR3 DNA: TGTGCTAGTGGTTTGGTACAGGTTCCTAACTATGGCTACACCTTC. The rearrangement links TRBV12-5 to TRBJ1-2; D may be TRBD1 (5 bases). The V gene's germline CDR1 is LGHNT and CDR2 FRNRAP. This CDR3 has 15 residues. Trimming cost V 0 bases and J 0 bases, with 8 bases left between them.

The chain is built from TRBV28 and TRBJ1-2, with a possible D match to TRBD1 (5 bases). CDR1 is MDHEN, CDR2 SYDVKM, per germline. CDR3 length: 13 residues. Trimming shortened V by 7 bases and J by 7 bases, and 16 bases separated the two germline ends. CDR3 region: CASTTDGGSGYTF. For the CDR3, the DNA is TGTGCCAGCACCACGGACGGGGGAAGTGGCTACACCTTC.

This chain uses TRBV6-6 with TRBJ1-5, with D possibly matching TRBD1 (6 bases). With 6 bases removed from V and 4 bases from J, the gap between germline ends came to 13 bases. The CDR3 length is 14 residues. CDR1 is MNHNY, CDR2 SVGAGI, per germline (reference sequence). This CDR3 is CASRLQGPNQPQHF. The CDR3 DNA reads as TGTGCCAGCAGATTACAGGGTCCTAATCAGCCCCAGCATTTT.

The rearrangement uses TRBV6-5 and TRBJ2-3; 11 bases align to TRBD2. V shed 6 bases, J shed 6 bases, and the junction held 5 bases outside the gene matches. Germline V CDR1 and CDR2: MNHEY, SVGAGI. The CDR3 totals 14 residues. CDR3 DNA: TGTGCCAGCAGACCCCCTAGCGGGGGGGATACGCAGTATTTT. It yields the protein CASRPPSGGDTQYF.

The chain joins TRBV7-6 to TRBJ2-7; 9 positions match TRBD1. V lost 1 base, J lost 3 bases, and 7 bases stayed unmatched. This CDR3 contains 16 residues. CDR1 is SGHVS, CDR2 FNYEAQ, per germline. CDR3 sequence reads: CASSLGGTGNGYEQYF. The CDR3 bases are TGTGCCAGCAGCTTAGGGGGGACAGGGAATGGCTACGAGCAGTACTTC.

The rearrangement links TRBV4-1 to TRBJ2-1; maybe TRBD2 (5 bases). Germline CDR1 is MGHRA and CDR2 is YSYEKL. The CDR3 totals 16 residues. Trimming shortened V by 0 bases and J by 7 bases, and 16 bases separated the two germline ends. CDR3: CASSQDRGGPGNEQFF. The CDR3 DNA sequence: TGCGCCAGCAGCCAAGATCGAGGCGGGCCGGGTAATGAGCAGTTCTTC.

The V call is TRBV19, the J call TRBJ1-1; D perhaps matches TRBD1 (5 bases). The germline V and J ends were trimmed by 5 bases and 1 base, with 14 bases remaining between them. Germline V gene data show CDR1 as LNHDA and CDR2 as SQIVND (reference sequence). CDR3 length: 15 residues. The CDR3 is CASSLRALSNTEAFF. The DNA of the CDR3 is TGTGCCAGTAGTCTCAGGGCATTGTCGAACACTGAAGCTTTCTTT.

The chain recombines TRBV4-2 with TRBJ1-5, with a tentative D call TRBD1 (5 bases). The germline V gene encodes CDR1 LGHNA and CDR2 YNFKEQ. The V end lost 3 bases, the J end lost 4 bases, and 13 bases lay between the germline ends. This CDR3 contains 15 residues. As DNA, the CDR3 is TGTGCCAGCAGCCATTGGGGGGACGGGAATCAGCCCCAGCATTTT. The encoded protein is CASSHWGDGNQPQHF.

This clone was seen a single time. As DNA, the CDR3 is TGTGCCAGCAGTGATCCCGCGGATAGTTCACCCCTCCACTTT. Translating it yields CASSDPADSSPLHF. The rearrangement joins TRBV6-6 to TRBJ1-6, with no clear D. In germline, CDR1 is MNHNY, CDR2 SVGAGI (reference sequence). The CDR3 sequence is 14 residues long. Trimming removed 5 bases from V and 9 bases from J, with 14 bases in between.

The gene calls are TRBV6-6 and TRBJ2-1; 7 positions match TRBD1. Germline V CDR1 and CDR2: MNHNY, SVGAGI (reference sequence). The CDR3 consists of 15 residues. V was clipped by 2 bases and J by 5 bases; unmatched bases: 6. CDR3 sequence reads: CASSYPGTANNEQFF. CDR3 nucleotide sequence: TGTGCCAGCAGTTACCCCGGGACAGCCAACAATGAGCAGTTCTTC.

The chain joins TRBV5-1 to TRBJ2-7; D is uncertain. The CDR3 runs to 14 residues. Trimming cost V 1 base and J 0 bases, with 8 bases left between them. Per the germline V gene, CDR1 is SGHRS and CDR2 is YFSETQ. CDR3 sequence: CASSLNGDSYEQYF. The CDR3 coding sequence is TGCGCCAGCAGCTTGAACGGAGACTCCTACGAGCAGTACTTC.

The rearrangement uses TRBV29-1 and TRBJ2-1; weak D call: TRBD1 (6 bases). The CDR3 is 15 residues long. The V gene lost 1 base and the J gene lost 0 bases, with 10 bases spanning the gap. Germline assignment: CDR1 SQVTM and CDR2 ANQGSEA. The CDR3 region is CSVEGFRGSYNEQFF. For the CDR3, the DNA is TGCAGCGTTGAAGGTTTCAGGGGCTCCTACAATGAGCAGTTCTTC.

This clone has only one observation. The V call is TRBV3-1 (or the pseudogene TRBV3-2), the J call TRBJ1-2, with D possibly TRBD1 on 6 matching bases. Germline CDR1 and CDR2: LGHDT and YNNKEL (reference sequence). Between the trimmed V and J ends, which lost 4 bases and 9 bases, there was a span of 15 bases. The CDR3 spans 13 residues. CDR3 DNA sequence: TGTGCCAGCAGCCTACAGGGTATTCGGAGCTACACCTTC. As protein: CASSLQGIRSYTF.

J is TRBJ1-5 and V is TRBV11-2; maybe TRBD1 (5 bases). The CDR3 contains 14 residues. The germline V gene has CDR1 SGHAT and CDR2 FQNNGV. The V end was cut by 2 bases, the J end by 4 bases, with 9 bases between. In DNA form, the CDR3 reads TGTGCCAGCAGCTTATTAGCAGGGAATCAGCCCCAGCATTTT. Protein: CASSLLAGNQPQHF.

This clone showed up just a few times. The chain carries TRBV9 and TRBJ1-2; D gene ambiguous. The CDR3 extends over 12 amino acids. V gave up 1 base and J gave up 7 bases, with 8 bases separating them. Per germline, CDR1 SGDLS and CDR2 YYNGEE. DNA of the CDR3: TGTGCCAGCAGCGTAAGTGAGCGTGGCTACACCTTC. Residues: CASSVSERGYTF.

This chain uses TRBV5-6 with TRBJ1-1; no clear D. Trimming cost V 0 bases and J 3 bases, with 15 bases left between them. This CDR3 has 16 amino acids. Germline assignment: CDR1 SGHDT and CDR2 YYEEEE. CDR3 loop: CASSLDRGDWDTEAFF. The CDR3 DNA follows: TGTGCCAGCAGCTTGGATCGCGGGGATTGGGACACTGAAGCTTTCTTT.